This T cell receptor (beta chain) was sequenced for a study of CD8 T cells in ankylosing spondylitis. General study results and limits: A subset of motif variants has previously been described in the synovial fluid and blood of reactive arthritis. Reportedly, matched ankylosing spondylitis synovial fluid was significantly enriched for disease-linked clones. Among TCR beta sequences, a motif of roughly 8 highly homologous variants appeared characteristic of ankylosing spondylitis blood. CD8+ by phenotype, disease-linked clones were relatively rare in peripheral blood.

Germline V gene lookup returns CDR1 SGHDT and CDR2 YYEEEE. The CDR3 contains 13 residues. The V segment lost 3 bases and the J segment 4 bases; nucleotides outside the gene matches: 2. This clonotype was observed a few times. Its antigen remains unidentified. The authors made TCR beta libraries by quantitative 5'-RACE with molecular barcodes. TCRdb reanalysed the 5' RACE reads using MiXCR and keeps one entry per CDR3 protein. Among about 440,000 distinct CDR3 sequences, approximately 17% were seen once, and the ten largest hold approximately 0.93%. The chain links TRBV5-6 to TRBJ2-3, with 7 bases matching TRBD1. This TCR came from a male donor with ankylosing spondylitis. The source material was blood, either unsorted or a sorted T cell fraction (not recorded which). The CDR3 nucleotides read TGTGCCAGCAGCTCGGACAGGTCAGATACGCAGTATTTT. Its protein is CASSSDRSDTQYF.